This T cell receptor (beta chain) was retrieved from a study of CD8+ T cells in alopecia areata. It was cDNA, reverse transcribed from extracted RNA, that served as the sequencing template. Some clones are missing from TCRdb's copy, which holds only in-frame ones; the method was immunoSEQ multiplex PCR. Of more than 9,500 clones detected, 57% appear once; the ten largest clones hold 11% to 15%. Those with alopecia areata gave lesional scalp punch biopsies and peripheral blood. Trimming cost V 3 bases and J 11 bases; bases outside gene matches: 8. Germline-derived CDR1 and CDR2 are SGDLS and YYNGEE. The CDR3 contains 13 residues.

The gene calls are TRBV9 and TRBJ1-1, with 9 bases that match TRBD1. Source material: skin. The TCR sequence derives from a human donor with alopecia areata. The CDR3 DNA follows: TGTGCCAGCAGCGGACCCACGGACAGGGGTGCTTTCTTT. Protein product: CASSGPTDRGAFF.